This record concerns one T cell receptor beta chain sequence. Libraries were prepared by immunoSEQ multiplex PCR; TCRdb keeps only in-frame clonotypes and omits some of them. The sample lists approximately 110,000 clones, 70% to 85% occurring once. This specimen belongs to a study of blood T cell repertoires in COVID-19. Background on the study: The cDNA or gDNA used as material had been derived from T cells, B-cell-depleted T cells, or PBMCs.

This TCR derives from a man in his sixties or seventies with active or convalescent COVID-19. Material for sequencing was peripheral blood.

The CDR3: CASSWTGVINEQYF. The CDR3 DNA sequence: TGTGCCAGCAGTTGGACAGGGGTTATTAACGAGCAGTACTTC. V is TRBV6-5 and J is TRBJ2-7; 9 positions match TRBD1. V lost 4 bases to trimming and J lost 5 bases; unmatched junction nucleotides: 6. The germline CDR1 and CDR2 sequences are MNHEY and SVGAGI. CDR3 length equals 14 residues.